One and the same sample provided the 20 T cell receptor beta chains below, sequenced in a study of blood T cell repertoires in COVID-19. TCRdb's table, derived via immunoSEQ multiplex PCR, lists solely in-frame clones and lacks some. The sample has 60,000 or so clones; about 89% are singletons. Sequenced input: peripheral blood. The receptors were sampled from a woman aged 55-70 years with active COVID-19.

V and J are TRBV10-3 and TRBJ1-1; 8 nucleotides line up with TRBD1. V shed 3 bases, J shed 1 base, and the junction held 1 base outside the gene matches. Germline loops: CDR1 ENHRY, CDR2 SYGVKD. This CDR3 region has 14 residues. The CDR3 is CAISDDRGNTEAFF. The CDR3 nucleotides read TGTGCCATCAGTGATGACAGGGGGAACACTGAAGCTTTCTTT.

The chain combines TRBV19 with TRBJ2-7; TRBD1 matches 7 bases. Germline values: CDR1 LNHDA, CDR2 SQIVND (reference sequence). This CDR3 has 15 amino acids. V shed 5 bases and J 3 bases; nucleotides not matched to a gene: 10. DNA of the CDR3: TGTGCCAGTAGTCGGACAGGCTCGGGGCTCTACGAGCAGTACTTC. It is translated as CASSRTGSGLYEQYF. The full variable domain, completed using reference TRBV19 and TRBJ2-7, is DGGITQSPKYLFRKEGQNVTLSCEQNLNHDAMYWYRQDPGQGLRLIYYSQIVNDFQKGDIAEGYSVSREKKESFPLTVTSAQKNPTAFYLCASSRTGSGLYEQYFGPGTRLTVT.

The chain carries TRBV5-1 and TRBJ2-3; the D gene is possibly TRBD2 (6 bases). The V gene lost 0 bases and the J gene lost 2 bases, with 10 bases spanning the gap. The CDR3 loop spans 15 amino acids. Germline CDR1 SGHRS, CDR2 YFSETQ. The DNA for the CDR3 is TGCGCCAGCAGCTTGGCAGCGGGCAACACAGATACGCAGTATTTT. Translation: CASSLAAGNTDTQYF.

The rearrangement uses TRBV2 and TRBJ2-6; D unclear. V gave up 2 bases and J gave up 0 bases, with 14 bases separating them. The CDR3 runs to 18 residues. Germline V CDR1 and CDR2: SNHLY, FYNNEI. The CDR3 spells CASSETVPGLSGANVLTF. The CDR3 bases are TGTGCCAGCAGTGAAACGGTACCAGGCCTCTCTGGGGCCAACGTCCTGACTTTC.

The chain carries TRBV19 and TRBJ1-2, with 8 bases that match TRBD1. Germline CDR1 reads LNHDA; CDR2 reads SQIVND (reference sequence). Trimming cost V 4 bases and J 0 bases; bases outside gene matches: 7. The CDR3 loop spans 16 amino acids. The CDR3 DNA sequence: TGTGCCAGTAGTAACCGCCGACAGGGGACTAACTATGGCTACACCTTC. Translating gives CASSNRRQGTNYGYTF.

This chain uses TRBV5-5 with TRBJ2-3, with a possible D match to TRBD2 (6 bases). The CDR3 runs 13 residues. V lost 6 bases to trimming and J lost 6 bases, with 14 bases between them. CDR1 and CDR2 from the germline V gene are SGHKS and YYEKEE (reference sequence). CDR3 DNA sequence: TGTGCCAGCACCCGGGACTTGAGGGATACGCAGTATTTT. Translating gives CASTRDLRDTQYF.

The count of this clone is one. The chain recombines TRBV5-5 with TRBJ1-2; D ambiguous. Trimming removed 5 bases at V and 0 bases at J, with 8 bases between. The CDR3 has 13 residues. Germline CDR1 reads SGHKS; CDR2 reads YYEKEE (reference sequence). CDR3 DNA sequence: TGTGCCAGCAGTTCCTATACTAACTATGGCTACACCTTC. It codes for CASSSYTNYGYTF.

The rearrangement joins TRBV6-5 to TRBJ1-5; TRBD1 agrees at 10 bases. V lost 6 bases, J lost 6 bases, and 5 bases stayed unmatched. This CDR3 comprises 14 residues. Germline V gene data show CDR1 as MNHEY and CDR2 as SVGAGI. CDR3 nucleotide sequence: TGTGCCAGCAGGTCAGGGACAGGGGCTCAGCCCCAGCATTTT. Amino acids: CASRSGTGAQPQHF.

This chain's CDR3 is CASSQVPTGGRTGELFF. CDR3 coding DNA: TGCGCCAGCAGCCAAGTCCCGACAGGGGGTAGAACCGGGGAGCTGTTTTTT. The chain uses TRBV4-1 and TRBJ2-2, with 9 nucleotides matching TRBD1. Germline loops: CDR1 MGHRA, CDR2 YSYEKL. The CDR3 is 17 amino acids. Unmatched junction bases numbered 8, after V lost 1 base and J lost 5 bases.

CDR3 in DNA: TGTGCCAGCAGGATCGGACAGGTAAACACTGAAGCTTTCTTT. It codes for CASRIGQVNTEAFF. The chain joins TRBV6-5 to TRBJ1-1, with 7 bases identical to TRBD1. Trimming at V came to 6 bases and at J to 2 bases, leaving 6 bases not matched to a gene. The CDR3 length is 14 residues. Germline assignment: CDR1 MNHEY and CDR2 SVGAGI.

This chain joins TRBV5-6 and TRBJ1-2, with 8 positions matching TRBD1. The CDR3 runs 13 residues. Looked up from germline, CDR1 is SGHDT and CDR2 is YYEEEE. V lost 4 bases to trimming and J lost 8 bases; unmatched junction nucleotides: 7. The CDR3 loop is CASSLDRGHGYTF. The CDR3, as DNA: TGTGCCAGCAGCCTAGACAGGGGACACGGCTACACCTTC.

V gene TRBV5-4 combines with J gene TRBJ1-2; D is perhaps TRBD1 (5 bases). Trimming shortened V by 0 bases and J by 4 bases, and 10 bases separated the two germline ends. The V gene's germline CDR1 is SGHNT and CDR2 YYREEE (reference sequence). This CDR3 is built from 14 residues. The CDR3 loop reads CASSLAQGSYGYTF. The CDR3 nucleotides read TGTGCCAGCAGCTTGGCCCAGGGCTCCTATGGCTACACCTTC.

CDR3 loop: CASTQPGTSGGTDTQYF. As DNA, the CDR3 is TGTGCCAGCACTCAACCCGGGACTAGCGGGGGAACAGATACGCAGTATTTT. V and J are TRBV27 and TRBJ2-3; 14 bases fit TRBD2. The V gene's germline CDR1 is MNHEY and CDR2 SMNVEV (reference sequence). The CDR3 consists of 17 residues. Germline trimming cut 7 bases from V and 3 bases from J; bases unmatched to any gene: 9.

The V call is TRBV4-3, the J call TRBJ1-5; D may be TRBD1 (5 bases). This CDR3 region has 15 residues. CDR1 and CDR2 (germline): LGHNA, YSLEER. V gave up 1 base and J gave up 2 bases, with 9 bases separating them. The CDR3 DNA sequence: TGCGCCAGCAGCCAAGCACTGACAGGCAATCAGCCCCAGCATTTT. Protein sequence: CASSQALTGNQPQHF.

The rearrangement uses TRBV7-2 and TRBJ2-2, with D perhaps matching TRBD2 (5 bases). The CDR3 consists of 16 residues. CDR1 is SGHTA, CDR2 FQGNSA, per germline. The V and J ends lost 4 bases and 0 bases respectively, with 12 bases between them. The CDR3 nucleotides are TGTGCCAGCAGCTCCCGCACGGGAACGAACACCGGGGAGCTGTTTTTT. It is translated as CASSSRTGTNTGELFF.

V is TRBV18 and J is TRBJ1-6; 11 bases align to TRBD1. The CDR3 contains 20 residues. The germline V gene has CDR1 KGHSH and CDR2 LQKENI. After removal of 2 bases from V and 1 base from J, the junction contained 10 bases not matched to a gene. This chain's CDR3 is CASSPIGGTGGRSYNSPLHF. The CDR3 nucleotides read TGTGCCAGCTCACCAATAGGCGGGACAGGGGGAAGGTCCTATAATTCACCCCTCCACTTT.

This chain links TRBV7-6 with TRBJ1-2; TRBD1 agrees at 10 bases. The germline CDR1 and CDR2 sequences are SGHVS and FNYEAQ. With V trimmed by 5 bases and J by 4 bases, 10 bases remained unmatched. The CDR3 sequence is 16 residues long. The DNA for the CDR3 is TGTGCCAGCAGCCCTCTGGGACAGGGGAGCCCCTATGGCTACACCTTC. Amino acid sequence: CASSPLGQGSPYGYTF. Drawing the rest from reference TRBV7-6 and TRBJ1-2, the complete variable domain is GAGVSQSPRYKVTKRGQDVALRCDPISGHVSLYWYRQALGQGPEFLTYFNYEAQQDKSGLPNDRFSAERPEGSISTLTIQRTEQRDSAMYRCASSPLGQGSPYGYTFGSGTRLTVV.

This clone was found once. The chain joins TRBV27 to TRBJ1-1, with unresolved D. The V gene's germline CDR1 is MNHEY and CDR2 SMNVEV (reference sequence). Trimming removed 6 bases from V and 1 base from J, with 15 bases in between. There are 15 residues in the CDR3. For the CDR3, the DNA is TGTGCCAGCAGCCCACACCCTTCACGGAACACTGAAGCTTTCTTT. As protein: CASSPHPSRNTEAFF.

V is TRBV19 and J is TRBJ1-6; D is possibly TRBD1 (6 bases). Trimming stripped 10 bases from V and 5 bases from J, with 12 bases between. The germline CDR1 and CDR2 sequences are LNHDA and SQIVND (reference sequence). The CDR3 spans 13 residues. The CDR3 here is CATRQVDNSPLHF. Written as DNA, the CDR3 is TGTGCCACTCGACAGGTAGATAATTCACCCCTCCACTTT.

The chain uses TRBV6-2 or TRBV6-3 and TRBJ1-1; TRBD1 matches at 7 bases. The CDR3 covers 16 residues. CDR1 is MNHEY and CDR2 is SVGEGT in the germline V gene. V gave up 6 bases and J gave up 0 bases; unmatched junction bases: 10. This CDR3 reads CASSQDRVGVNTEAFF. Written as DNA, the CDR3 is TGTGCCAGCAGCCAAGACAGGGTTGGGGTGAACACTGAAGCTTTCTTT.